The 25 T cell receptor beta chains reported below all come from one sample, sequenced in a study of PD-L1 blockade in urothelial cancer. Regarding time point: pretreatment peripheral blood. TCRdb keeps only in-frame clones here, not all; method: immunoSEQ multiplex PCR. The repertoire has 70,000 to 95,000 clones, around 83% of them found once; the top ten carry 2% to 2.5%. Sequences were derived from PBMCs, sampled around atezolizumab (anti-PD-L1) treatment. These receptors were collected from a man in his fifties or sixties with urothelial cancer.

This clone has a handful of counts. CDR3 coding DNA: TGCGCCAGCAGCGGAGGGGGGGCCGGGGAGCTGTTTTTT. As protein: CASSGGGAGELFF. The chain uses TRBV5-1 and TRBJ2-2; weak D call: TRBD2 (7 bases). Trimming cost V 4 bases and J 6 bases, with 10 bases left between them. This CDR3 region has 13 residues. Germline V lookup: CDR1 SGHRS, CDR2 YFSETQ.

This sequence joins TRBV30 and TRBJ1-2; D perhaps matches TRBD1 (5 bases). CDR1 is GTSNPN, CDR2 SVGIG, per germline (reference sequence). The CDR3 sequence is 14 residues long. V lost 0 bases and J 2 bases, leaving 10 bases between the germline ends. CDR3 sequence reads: CAWSVVAGNYGYTF. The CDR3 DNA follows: TGTGCCTGGAGTGTAGTGGCAGGGAACTATGGCTACACCTTC. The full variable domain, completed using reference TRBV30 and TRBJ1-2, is SQTIHQWPATLVQPVGSPLSLECTVEGTSNPNLYWYRQAAGRGLQLLFYSVGIGQISSEVPQNLSASRPQDRQFILSSKKLLLSDSGFYLCAWSVVAGNYGYTFGSGTRLTVV.

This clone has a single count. The CDR3 sequence: CASSYSAGVNVYEQYF. CDR3 sequence (DNA): TGTGCCAGCAGTTACTCCGCGGGGGTTAACGTCTACGAGCAGTACTTC. The rearrangement links TRBV6-5 to TRBJ2-7; the match to TRBD2 covers 7 bases. Trimming removed 0 bases from V and 3 bases from J; junction bases left unmatched: 8. This CDR3 contains 16 residues. From germline, CDR1 is MNHEY and CDR2 SVGAGI.

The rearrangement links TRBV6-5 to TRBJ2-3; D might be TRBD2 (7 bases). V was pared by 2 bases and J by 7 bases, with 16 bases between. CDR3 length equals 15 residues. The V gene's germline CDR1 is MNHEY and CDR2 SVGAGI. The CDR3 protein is CASSYGGAIGYTQYF. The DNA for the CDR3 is TGTGCCAGCAGTTACGGGGGGGCGATAGGATATACGCAGTATTTT.

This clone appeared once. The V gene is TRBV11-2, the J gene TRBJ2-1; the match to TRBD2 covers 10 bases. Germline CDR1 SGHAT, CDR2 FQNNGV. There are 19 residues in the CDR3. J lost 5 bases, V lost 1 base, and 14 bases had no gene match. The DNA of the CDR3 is TGTGCCAGCAGCTTAGTTATTAGAACGGGACTAGCGTATAACAATGAGCAGTTCTTC. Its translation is CASSLVIRTGLAYNNEQFF. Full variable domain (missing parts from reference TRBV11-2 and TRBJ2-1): EAGVAQSPRYKIIEKRQSVAFWCNPISGHATLYWYQQILGQGPKLLIQFQNNGVVDDSQLPKDRFSAERLKGVDSTLKIQPAKLEDSAVYLCASSLVIRTGLAYNNEQFFGPGTRLTVL.

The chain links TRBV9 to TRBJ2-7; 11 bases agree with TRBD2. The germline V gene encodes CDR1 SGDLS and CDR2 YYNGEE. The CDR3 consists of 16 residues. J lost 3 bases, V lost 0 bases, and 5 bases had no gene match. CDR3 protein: CASSVGHSGRGYEQYF. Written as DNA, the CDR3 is TGTGCCAGCAGCGTAGGTCATAGCGGGAGGGGCTACGAGCAGTACTTC.

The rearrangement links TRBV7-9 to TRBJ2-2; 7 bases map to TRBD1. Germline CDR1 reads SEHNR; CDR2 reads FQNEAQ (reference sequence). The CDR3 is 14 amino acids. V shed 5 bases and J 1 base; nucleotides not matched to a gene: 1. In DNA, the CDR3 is TGTGCCAGCAGCCGACAGGGGAACACCGGGGAGCTGTTTTTT. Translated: CASSRQGNTGELFF.

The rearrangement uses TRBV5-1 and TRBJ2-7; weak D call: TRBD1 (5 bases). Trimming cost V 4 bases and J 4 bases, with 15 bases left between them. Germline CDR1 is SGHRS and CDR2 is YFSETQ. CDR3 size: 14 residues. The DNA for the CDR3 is TGCGCCAGCAGCGATACTGGGGCCATTTACGAGCAGTACTTC. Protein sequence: CASSDTGAIYEQYF.

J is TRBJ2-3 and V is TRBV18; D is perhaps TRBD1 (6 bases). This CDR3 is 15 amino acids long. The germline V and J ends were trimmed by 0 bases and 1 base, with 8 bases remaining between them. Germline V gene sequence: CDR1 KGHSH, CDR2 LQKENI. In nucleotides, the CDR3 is TGTGCCAGCTCACCACCGGCAGGGGGCACAGATACGCAGTATTTT. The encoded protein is CASSPPAGGTDTQYF.

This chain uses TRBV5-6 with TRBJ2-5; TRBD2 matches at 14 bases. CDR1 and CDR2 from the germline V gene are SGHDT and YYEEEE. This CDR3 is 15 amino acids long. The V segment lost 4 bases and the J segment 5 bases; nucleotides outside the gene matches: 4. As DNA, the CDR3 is TGTGCCAGCAGCGCCGGGACTAGCGGGAGCGAGACCCAGTACTTC. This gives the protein CASSAGTSGSETQYF.

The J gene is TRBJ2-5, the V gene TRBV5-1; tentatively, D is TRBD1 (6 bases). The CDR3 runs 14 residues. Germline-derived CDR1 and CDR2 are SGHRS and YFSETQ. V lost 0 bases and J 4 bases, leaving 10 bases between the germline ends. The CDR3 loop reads CASSLGQVGETQYF. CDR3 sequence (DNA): TGCGCCAGCAGCTTGGGACAGGTTGGAGAGACCCAGTACTTC.

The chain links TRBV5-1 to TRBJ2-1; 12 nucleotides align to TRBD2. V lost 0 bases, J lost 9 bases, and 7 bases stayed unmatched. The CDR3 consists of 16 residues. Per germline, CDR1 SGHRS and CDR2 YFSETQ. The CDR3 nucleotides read TGCGCCAGCAGCTTGGCGAGCCTAGCGGGGGGGCGTGAGCAGTTCTTC. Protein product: CASSLASLAGGREQFF.

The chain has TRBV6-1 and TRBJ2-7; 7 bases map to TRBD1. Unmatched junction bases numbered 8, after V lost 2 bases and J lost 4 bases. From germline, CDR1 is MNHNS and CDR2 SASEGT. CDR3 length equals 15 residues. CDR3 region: CASSELSTGIYEQYF. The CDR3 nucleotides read TGTGCCAGCAGTGAACTCTCGACAGGGATTTACGAGCAGTACTTC.

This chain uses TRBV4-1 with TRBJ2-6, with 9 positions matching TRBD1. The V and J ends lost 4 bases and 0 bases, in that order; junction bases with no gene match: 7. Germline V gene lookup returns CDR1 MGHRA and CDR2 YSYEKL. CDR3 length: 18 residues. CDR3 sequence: CASSPGGQGNSGANVLTF. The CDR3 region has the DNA TGCGCCAGCAGCCCCGGCGGACAGGGGAACTCTGGGGCCAACGTCCTGACTTTC.

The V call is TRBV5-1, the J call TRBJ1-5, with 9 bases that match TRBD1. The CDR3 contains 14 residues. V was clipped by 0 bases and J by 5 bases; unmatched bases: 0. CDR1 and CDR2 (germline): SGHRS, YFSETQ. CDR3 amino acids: CASSLGDRDQPQHF. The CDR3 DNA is TGCGCCAGCAGCTTGGGGGACAGGGATCAGCCCCAGCATTTT.

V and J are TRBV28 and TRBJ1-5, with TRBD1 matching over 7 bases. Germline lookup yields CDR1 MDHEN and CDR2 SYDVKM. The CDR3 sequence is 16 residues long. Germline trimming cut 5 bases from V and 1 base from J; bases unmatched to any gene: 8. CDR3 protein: CASSPRQGSSNQPQHF. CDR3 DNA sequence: TGTGCCAGCAGTCCTAGACAGGGTTCGAGCAATCAGCCCCAGCATTTT.

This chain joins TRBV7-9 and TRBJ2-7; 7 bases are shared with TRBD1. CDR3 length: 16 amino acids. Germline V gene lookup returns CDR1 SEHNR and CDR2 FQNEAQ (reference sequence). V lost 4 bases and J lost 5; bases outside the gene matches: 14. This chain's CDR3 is CASSSYDRVGAHEQYF. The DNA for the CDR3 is TGTGCCAGCAGCTCCTACGACAGGGTTGGTGCCCACGAGCAGTACTTC.

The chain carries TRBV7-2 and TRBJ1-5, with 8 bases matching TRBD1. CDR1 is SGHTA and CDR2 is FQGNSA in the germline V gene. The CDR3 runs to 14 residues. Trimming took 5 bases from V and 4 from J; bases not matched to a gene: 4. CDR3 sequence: CASSPGGGNQPQHF. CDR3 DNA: TGTGCCAGCAGCCCAGGGGGCGGGAATCAGCCCCAGCATTTT.

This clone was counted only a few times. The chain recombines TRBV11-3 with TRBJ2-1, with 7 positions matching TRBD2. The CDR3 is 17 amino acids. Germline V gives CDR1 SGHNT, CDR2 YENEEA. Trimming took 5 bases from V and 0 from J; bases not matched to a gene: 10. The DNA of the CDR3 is TGTGCCAGCAGCGGGGGGGGTGTGGCAGACTCCTACAATGAGCAGTTCTTC. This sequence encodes CASSGGGVADSYNEQFF. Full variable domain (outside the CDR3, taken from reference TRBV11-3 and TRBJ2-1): EAGVVQSPRYKIIEKKQPVAFWCNPISGHNTLYWYLQNLGQGPELLIRYENEEAVDDSQLPKDRFSAERLKGVDSTLKIQPAELGDSAVYLCASSGGGVADSYNEQFFGPGTRLTVL.

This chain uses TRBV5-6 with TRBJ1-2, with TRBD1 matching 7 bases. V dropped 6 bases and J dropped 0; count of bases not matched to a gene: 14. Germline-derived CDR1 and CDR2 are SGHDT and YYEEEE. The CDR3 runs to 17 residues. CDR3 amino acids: CASTKGTVRPSNYGYTF. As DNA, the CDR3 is TGTGCCAGCACCAAAGGGACAGTGCGTCCGTCTAACTATGGCTACACCTTC.

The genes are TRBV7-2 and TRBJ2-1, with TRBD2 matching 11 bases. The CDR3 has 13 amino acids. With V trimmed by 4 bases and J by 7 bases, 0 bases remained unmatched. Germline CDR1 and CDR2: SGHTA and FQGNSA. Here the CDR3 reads CASSWTSGNEQFF. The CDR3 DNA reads TGTGCCAGCAGCTGGACTAGCGGGAATGAGCAGTTCTTC.

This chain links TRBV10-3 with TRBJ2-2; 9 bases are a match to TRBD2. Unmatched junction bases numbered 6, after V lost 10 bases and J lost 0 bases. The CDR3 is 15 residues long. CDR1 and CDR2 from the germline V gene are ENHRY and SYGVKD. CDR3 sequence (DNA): TGTGCCAGTGGGACTAGCCGAACGAACACCGGGGAGCTGTTTTTT. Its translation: CASGTSRTNTGELFF.

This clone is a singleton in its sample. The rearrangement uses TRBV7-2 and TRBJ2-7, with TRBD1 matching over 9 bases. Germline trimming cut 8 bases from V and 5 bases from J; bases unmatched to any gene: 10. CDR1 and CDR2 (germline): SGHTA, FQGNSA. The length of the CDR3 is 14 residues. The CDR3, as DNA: TGTGCCAGCTTAGAGGGACAGGGAGGAGACGAGCAGTACTTC. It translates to CASLEGQGGDEQYF.

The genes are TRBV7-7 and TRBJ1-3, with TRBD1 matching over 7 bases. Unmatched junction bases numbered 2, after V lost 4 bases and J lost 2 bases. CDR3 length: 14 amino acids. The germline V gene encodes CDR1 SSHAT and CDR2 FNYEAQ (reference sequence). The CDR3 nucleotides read TGTGCCAGCAGCTCGGGGACAGCTGGAAACACCATATATTTT. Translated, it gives CASSSGTAGNTIYF.

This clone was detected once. This CDR3 reads CASSAPGTFPGNTIYF. The CDR3 DNA follows: TGTGCCAGCAGCGCCCCGGGGACTTTCCCTGGAAACACCATATATTTT. This chain uses TRBV5-6 with TRBJ1-3, with TRBD1 as a possible D gene (5 bases). Trimming stripped 4 bases from V and 2 bases from J, with 16 bases between. In germline, CDR1 is SGHDT, CDR2 YYEEEE. The CDR3 runs to 16 residues.